Sequencing of this T cell receptor (beta chain) was carried out in a study of T cell repertoires in ileal Crohn's disease. Study context: About half of patients got postoperative therapy: about twelve thiopurines, fewer than 20 anti-TNF.

Measured with immunoSEQ multiplex PCR; TCRdb has only the in-frame clones, and not every one. The table shows over 13,000 clones, with 80% occurring only once. In its sample, this clone was seen a few times. Germline CDR1 and CDR2: LNHNV and YYDKDF (reference sequence). The V and J ends lost 1 base and 2 bases, in that order; junction bases with no gene match: 6. The CDR3 sequence is 17 residues long. The rearrangement uses TRBV15 and TRBJ2-1, with 9 bases fitting TRBD2. The source is an adult with Crohn's disease. Sequencing input: ileal tissue. The CDR3 loop reads CATSRGGRAATYNEQFF. CDR3 bases: TGTGCCACCAGCAGAGGCGGGAGGGCTGCCACCTACAATGAGCAGTTCTTC.